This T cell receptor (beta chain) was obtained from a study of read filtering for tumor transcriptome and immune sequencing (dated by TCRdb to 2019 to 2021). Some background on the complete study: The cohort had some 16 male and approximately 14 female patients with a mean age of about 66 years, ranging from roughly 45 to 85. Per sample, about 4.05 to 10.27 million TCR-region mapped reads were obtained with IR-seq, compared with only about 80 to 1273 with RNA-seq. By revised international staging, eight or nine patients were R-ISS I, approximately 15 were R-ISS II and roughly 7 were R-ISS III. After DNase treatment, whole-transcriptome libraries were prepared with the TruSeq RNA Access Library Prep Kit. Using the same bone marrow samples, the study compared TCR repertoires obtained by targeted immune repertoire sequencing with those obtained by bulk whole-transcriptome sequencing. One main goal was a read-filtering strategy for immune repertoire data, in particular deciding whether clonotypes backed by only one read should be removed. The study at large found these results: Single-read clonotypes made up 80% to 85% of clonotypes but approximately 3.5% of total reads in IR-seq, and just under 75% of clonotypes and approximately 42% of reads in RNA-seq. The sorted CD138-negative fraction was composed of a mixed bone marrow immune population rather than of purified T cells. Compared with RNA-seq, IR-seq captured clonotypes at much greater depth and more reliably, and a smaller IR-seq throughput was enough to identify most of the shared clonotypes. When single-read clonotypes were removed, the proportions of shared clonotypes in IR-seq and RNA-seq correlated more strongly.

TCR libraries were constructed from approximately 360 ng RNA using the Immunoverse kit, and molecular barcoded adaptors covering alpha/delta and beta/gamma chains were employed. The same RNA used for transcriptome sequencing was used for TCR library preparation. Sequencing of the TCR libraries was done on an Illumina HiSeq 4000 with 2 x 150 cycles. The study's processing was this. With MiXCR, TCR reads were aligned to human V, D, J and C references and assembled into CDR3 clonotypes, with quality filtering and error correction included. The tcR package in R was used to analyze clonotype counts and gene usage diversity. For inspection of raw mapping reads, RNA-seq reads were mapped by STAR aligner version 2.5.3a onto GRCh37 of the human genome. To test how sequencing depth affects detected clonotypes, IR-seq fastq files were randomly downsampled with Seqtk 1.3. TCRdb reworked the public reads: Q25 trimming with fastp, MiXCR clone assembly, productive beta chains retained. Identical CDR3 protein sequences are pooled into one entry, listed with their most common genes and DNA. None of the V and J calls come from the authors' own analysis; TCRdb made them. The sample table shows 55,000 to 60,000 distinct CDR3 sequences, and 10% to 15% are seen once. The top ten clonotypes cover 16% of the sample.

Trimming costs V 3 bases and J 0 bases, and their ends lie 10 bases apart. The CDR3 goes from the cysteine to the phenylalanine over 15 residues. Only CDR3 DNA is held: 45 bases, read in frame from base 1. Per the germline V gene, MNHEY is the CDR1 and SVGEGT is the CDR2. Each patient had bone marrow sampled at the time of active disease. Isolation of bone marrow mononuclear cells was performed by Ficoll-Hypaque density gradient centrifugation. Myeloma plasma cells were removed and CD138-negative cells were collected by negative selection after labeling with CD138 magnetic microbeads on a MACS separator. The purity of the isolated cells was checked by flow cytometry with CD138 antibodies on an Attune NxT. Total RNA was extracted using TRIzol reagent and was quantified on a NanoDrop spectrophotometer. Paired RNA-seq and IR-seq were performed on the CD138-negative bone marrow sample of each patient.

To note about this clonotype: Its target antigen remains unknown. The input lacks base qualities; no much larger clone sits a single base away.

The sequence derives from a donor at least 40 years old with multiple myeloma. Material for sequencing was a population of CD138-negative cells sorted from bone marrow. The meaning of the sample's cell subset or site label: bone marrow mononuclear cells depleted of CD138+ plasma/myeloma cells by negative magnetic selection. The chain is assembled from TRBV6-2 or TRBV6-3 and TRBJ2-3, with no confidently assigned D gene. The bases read TGTGCCAGCAGTTATCGGGCGGCTAGCACAGATACGCAGTATTTT. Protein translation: CASSYRAASTDTQYF.